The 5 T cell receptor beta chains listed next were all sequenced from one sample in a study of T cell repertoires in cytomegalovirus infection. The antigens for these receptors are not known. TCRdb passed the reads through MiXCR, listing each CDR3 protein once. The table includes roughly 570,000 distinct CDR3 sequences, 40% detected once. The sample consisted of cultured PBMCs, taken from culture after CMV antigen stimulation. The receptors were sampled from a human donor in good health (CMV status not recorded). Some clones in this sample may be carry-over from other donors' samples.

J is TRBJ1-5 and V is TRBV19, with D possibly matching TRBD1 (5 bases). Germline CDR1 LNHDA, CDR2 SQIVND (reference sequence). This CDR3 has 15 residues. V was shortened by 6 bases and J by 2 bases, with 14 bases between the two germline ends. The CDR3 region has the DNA TGTGCCAGTAGCGAACAGGTTTTGGGCAATCAGCCCCAGCATTTT. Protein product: CASSEQVLGNQPQHF.

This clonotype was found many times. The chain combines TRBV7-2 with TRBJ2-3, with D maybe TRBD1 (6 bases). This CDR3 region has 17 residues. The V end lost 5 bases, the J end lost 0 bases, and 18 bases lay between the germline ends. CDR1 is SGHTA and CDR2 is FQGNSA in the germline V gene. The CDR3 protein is CASSHQDRTISTDTQYF. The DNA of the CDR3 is TGTGCCAGCAGCCATCAGGACAGAACAATTAGCACAGATACGCAGTATTTT. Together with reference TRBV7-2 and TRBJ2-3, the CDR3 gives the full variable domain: GAGVSQSPSNKVTEKGKDVELRCDPISGHTALYWYRQSLGQGLEFLIYFQGNSAPDKSGLPSDRFSAERTGGSVSTLTIQRTQQEDSAVYLCASSHQDRTISTDTQYFGPGTRLTVL.

The CDR3 protein is CASSLATSGNTQYF. The CDR3 nucleotides are TGTGCCAGCAGCTTAGCTACGAGCGGGAATACGCAGTATTTT. The gene calls are TRBV7-2 and TRBJ2-3; TRBD2 matches 7 bases. Per the germline V gene, CDR1 is SGHTA and CDR2 is FQGNSA. This CDR3 has 14 amino acids. Losses at the gene ends were 0 bases for V and 7 bases for J; bases not matched to a gene: 4.

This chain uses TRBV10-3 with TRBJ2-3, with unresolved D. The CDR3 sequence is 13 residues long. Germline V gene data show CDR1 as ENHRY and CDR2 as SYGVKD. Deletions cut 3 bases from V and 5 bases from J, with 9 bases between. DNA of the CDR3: TGTGCCATCAGTGACCGGACCATAGATACGCAGTATTTT. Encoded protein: CAISDRTIDTQYF.

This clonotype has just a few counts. DNA of the CDR3: TGTGCCATCAGTGAGTTTAGCGGGACTGAAGATACGCAGTATTTT. The encoded protein is CAISEFSGTEDTQYF. V is TRBV10-3 and J is TRBJ2-3, with TRBD2 matching over 8 bases. This CDR3 has 15 residues. The ends lost 1 base at V and 5 bases at J; junction bases unmatched: 5. The germline CDR1 and CDR2 sequences are ENHRY and SYGVKD.